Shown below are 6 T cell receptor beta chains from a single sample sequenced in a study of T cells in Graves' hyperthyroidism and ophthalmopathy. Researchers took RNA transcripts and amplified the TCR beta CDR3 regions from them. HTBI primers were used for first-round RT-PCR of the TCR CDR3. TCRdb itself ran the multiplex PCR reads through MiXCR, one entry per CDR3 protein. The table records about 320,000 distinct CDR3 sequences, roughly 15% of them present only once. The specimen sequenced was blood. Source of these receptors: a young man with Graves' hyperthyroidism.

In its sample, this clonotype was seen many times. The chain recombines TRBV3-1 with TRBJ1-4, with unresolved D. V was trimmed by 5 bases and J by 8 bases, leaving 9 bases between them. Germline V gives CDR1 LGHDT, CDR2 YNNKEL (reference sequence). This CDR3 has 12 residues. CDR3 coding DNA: TGTGCCAGCAGCTCGGAGGGAGAAAAACTGTTTTTT. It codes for CASSSEGEKLFF.

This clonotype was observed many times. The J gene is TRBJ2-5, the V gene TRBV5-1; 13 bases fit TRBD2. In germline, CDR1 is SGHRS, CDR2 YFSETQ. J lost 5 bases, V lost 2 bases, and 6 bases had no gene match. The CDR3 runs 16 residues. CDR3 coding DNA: TGCGCCAGCAGCTTTGGGACTAGCGGGATCGGGGAGACCCAGTACTTC. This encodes CASSFGTSGIGETQYF.

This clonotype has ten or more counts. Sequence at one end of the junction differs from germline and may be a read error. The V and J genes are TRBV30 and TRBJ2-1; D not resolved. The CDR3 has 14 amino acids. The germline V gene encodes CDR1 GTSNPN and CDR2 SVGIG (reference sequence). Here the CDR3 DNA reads TGTGCCCGGAGTGTGTTGTCCTTATACAATGAGCAGTTCTTC. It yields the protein CARSVLSLYNEQFF.

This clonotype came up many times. The CDR3 reads CATSRDYLGPYGYTF. The DNA for the CDR3 is TGTGCCACCAGCAGAGATTATTTAGGGCCCTATGGCTACACCTTC. The J gene is TRBJ1-2, the V gene TRBV15, with D unclear. Between the trimmed V and J ends, which lost 0 bases and 4 bases, there was a span of 12 bases. CDR3 size: 15 residues. The germline V gene has CDR1 LNHNV and CDR2 YYDKDF (reference sequence).

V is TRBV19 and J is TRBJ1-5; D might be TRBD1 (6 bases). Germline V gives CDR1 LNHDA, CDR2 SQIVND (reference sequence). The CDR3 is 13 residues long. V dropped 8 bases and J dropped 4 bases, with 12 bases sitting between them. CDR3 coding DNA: TGTGCCAGTCACGGGACACTTAATCAGCCCCAGCATTTT. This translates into CASHGTLNQPQHF.

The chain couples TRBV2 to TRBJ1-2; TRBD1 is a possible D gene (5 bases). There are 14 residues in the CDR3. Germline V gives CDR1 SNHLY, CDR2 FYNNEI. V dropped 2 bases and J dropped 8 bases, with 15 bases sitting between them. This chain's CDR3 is CASSEPREGEGYTF. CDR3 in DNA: TGTGCCAGCAGTGAACCCAGGGAAGGAGAGGGCTACACCTTC.